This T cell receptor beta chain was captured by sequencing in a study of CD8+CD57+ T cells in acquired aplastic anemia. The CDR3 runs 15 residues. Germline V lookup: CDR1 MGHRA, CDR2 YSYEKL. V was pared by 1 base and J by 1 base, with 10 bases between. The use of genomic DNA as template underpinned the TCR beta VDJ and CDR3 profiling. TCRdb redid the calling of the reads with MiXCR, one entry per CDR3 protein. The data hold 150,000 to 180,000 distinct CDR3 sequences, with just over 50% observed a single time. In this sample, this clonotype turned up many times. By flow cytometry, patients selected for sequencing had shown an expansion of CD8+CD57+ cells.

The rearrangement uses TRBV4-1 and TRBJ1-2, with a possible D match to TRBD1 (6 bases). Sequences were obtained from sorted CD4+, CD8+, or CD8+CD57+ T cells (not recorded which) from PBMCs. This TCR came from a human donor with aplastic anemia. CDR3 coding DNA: TGCGCCAGCAGCCAAGGGACAGACGTTAACTATGGCTACACCTTC. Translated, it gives CASSQGTDVNYGYTF.